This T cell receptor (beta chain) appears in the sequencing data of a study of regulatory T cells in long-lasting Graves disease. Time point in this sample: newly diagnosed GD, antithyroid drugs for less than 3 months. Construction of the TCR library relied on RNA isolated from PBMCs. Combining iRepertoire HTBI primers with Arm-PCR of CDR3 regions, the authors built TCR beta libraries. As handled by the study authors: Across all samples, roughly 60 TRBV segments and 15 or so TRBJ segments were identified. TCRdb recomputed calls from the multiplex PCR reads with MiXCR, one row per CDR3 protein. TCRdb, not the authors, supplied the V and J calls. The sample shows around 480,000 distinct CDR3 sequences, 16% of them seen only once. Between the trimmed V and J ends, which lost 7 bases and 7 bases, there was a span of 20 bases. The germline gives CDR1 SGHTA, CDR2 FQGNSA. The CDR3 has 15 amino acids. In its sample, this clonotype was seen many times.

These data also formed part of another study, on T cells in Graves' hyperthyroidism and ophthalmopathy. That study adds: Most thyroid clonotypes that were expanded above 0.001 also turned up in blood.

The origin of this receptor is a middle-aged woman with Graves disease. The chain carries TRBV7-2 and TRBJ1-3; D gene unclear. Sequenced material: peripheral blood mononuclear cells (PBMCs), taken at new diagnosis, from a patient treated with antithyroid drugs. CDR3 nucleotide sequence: TGTGCCAGCACCCCTGAGGCAGGTGTTTCGAACACCATATATTTT. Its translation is CASTPEAGVSNTIYF.